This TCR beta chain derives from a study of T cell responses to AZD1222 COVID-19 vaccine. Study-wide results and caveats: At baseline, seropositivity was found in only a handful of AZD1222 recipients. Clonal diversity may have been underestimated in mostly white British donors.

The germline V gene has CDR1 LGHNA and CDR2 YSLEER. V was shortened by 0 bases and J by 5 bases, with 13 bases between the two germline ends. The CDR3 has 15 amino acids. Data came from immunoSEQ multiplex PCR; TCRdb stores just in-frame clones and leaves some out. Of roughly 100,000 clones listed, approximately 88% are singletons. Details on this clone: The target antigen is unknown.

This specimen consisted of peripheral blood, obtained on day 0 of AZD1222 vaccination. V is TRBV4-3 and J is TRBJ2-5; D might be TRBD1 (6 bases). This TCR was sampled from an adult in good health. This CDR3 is CASSQDTRGSETQYF. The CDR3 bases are TGCGCCAGCAGCCAAGATACGAGGGGGAGTGAGACCCAGTACTTC.